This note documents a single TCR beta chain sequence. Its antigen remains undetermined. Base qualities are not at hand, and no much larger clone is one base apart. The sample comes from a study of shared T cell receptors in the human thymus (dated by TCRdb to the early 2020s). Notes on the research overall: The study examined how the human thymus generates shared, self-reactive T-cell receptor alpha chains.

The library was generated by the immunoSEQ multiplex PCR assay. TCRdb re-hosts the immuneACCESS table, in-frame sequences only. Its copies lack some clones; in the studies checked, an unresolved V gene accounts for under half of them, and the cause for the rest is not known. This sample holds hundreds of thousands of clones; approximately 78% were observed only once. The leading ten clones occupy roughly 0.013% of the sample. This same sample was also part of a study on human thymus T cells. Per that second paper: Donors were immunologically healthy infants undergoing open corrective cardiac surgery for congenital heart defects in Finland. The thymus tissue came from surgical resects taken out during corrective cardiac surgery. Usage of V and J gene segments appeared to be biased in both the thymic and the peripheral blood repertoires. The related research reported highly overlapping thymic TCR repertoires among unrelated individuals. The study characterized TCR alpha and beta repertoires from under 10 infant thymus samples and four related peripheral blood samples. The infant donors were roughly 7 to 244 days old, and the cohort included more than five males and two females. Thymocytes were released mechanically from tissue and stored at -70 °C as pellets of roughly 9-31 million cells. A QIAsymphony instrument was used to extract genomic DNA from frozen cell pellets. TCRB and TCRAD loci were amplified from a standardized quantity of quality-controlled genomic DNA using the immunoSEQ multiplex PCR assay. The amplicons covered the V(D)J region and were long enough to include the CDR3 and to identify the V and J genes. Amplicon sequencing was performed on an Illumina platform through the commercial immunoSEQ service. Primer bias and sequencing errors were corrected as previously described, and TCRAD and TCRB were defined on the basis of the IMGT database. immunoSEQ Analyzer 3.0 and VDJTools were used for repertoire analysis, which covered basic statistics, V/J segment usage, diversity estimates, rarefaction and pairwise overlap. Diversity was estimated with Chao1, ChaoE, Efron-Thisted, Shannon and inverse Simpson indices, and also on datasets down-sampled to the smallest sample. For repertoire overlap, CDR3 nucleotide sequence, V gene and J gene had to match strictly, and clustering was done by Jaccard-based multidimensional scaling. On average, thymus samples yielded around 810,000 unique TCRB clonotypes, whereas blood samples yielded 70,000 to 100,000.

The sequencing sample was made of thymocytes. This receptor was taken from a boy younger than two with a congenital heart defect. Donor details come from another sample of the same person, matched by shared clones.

In nucleotide form, the sequence is TGTGCCAGCAGCTTAGGGGGTAGCGGAGTGAACACCGGGGAGCTGTTTTTT. Translation gives CASSLGGSGVNTGELFF. The sequence joins TRBV7-6 to TRBJ2-2; the D gene is perhaps TRBD2, on 6 matching bases. Deletion took 1 base off V and 1 base off J, with a span of 13 bases between the germline ends. The cysteine opens and the phenylalanine closes a CDR3 of 17 amino acids. The only DNA kept is the CDR3, 51 bases in frame from the first base. CDR1 SGHVS and CDR2 FNYEAQ are derived from the germline V gene. Outside the CDR3, residues come from the reference TRBV7-6 and TRBJ2-2 proteins, so the full variable domain is: GAGVSQSPRYKVTKRGQDVALRCDPISGHVSLYWYRQALGQGPEFLTYFNYEAQQDKSGLPNDRFSAERPEGSISTLTIQRTEQRDSAMYRCASSLGGSGVNTGELFFGEGSRLTVL.